This entry lists 27 T cell receptor beta chains sequenced from one sample in a study of T cell repertoires in ileal Crohn's disease. Assay: immunoSEQ multiplex PCR; the TCRdb copy retains only in-frame clones and omits some. The table lists roughly 4,000 clones, just over 90% of them singletons. Sequences were obtained from ileal tissue. The receptors stem from an adult with Crohn's disease.

This rearrangement joins TRBV5-1 to TRBJ2-7; D perhaps matches TRBD1 (6 bases). V lost 2 bases and J lost 6, with 15 bases in between. Germline-derived CDR1 and CDR2 are SGHRS and YFSETQ. The CDR3 contains 14 residues. CDR3 DNA: TGCGCCAGCAGCTTAGAGAGCAGGGGTGCCGAGCAGTACTTC. Protein sequence: CASSLESRGAEQYF.

The rearrangement joins TRBV29-1 to TRBJ1-2; D may be TRBD1 (5 bases). The ends were cut back, 8 bases at V and 3 bases at J, with 16 bases in the middle. This CDR3 contains 13 residues. CDR1 is SQVTM and CDR2 is ANQGSEA in the germline V gene. CDR3 residues: CSTPNDSDYGYTF. The CDR3 DNA follows: TGCAGCACCCCTAATGACAGCGACTATGGCTACACCTTC.

The chain couples TRBV4-2 to TRBJ1-4; no clear D. Germline values: CDR1 LGHNA, CDR2 YNFKEQ. The CDR3 length is 16 residues. V was trimmed by 1 base and J by 0 bases, leaving 9 bases between them. CDR3 loop: CASSQAELSTNEKLFF. For the CDR3, the DNA is TGTGCCAGCAGCCAAGCGGAACTATCAACTAATGAAAAACTGTTTTTT.

The chain combines TRBV4-2 with TRBJ2-5, with D possibly TRBD2 on 5 matching bases. Trimming took off 0 bases at V and 5 bases at J, with 7 bases between the two ends. The CDR3 sequence is 13 residues long. Germline V CDR1 and CDR2: LGHNA, YNFKEQ. The CDR3 DNA sequence: TGTGCCAGCAGCCAAGAAGGGAGTGAGACCCAGTACTTC. Translated: CASSQEGSETQYF.

The V and J genes are TRBV18 and TRBJ2-7, with 7 bases that match TRBD1. This CDR3 contains 13 residues. V lost 6 bases to trimming and J lost 6 bases; unmatched junction nucleotides: 8. Germline V gene lookup returns CDR1 KGHSH and CDR2 LQKENI. This CDR3 reads CASSRDSAGEQYF. The CDR3 nucleotides read TGTGCCAGCTCCCGGGACAGTGCAGGCGAGCAGTACTTC.

The V and J genes are TRBV5-4 and TRBJ2-3; 7 positions match TRBD2. V shed 7 bases, J shed 0 bases, and the junction held 14 bases outside the gene matches. CDR3 size: 17 residues. Germline CDR1 reads SGHNT; CDR2 reads YYREEE (reference sequence). The CDR3 DNA sequence: TGTGCCAGCCTGGCTAGCGGACCGACAAGTAGCACAGATACGCAGTATTTT. Its protein is CASLASGPTSSTDTQYF.

This clone was recorded only once. The V gene is TRBV2, the J gene TRBJ1-5; no clear D. This CDR3 contains 13 residues. V was pared by 8 bases and J by 2 bases, with 10 bases between. Germline V gene data show CDR1 as SNHLY and CDR2 as FYNNEI. This CDR3 is CASGDMGNQPQHF. The CDR3 coding sequence is TGTGCCAGCGGGGATATGGGCAATCAGCCCCAGCATTTT.

The J gene is TRBJ2-5, the V gene TRBV18; D unresolved. V lost 2 bases to trimming and J lost 1 base, with 5 bases between them. CDR1 is KGHSH and CDR2 is LQKENI in the germline V gene. The CDR3 is 13 amino acids. The CDR3 is CASSPGPQETQYF. CDR3 DNA sequence: TGTGCCAGCTCACCAGGGCCCCAAGAGACCCAGTACTTC.

The chain joins TRBV28 to TRBJ2-1; 12 bases fit TRBD2. The junction had 3 bases not matched to a gene; V was cut back by 2 bases and J by 7 bases. This CDR3 region has 15 residues. Germline V CDR1 and CDR2: MDHEN, SYDVKM. The CDR3 nucleotides read TGTGCCAGCAGTTTACTAGCGGGGGGGCGGAATGAGCAGTTCTTC. Its translation: CASSLLAGGRNEQFF.

V gene TRBV4-1 combines with J gene TRBJ1-2; D is ambiguous. The ends were cut back, 2 bases at V and 5 bases at J, with 18 bases in the middle. The CDR3 is made up of 16 amino acids. Per germline, CDR1 MGHRA and CDR2 YSYEKL. The CDR3 DNA is TGCGCCAGCAGCCAATCCCCACACCCAAGGTCTTATGGCTACACCTTC. Its translation: CASSQSPHPRSYGYTF.

The J gene is TRBJ2-3, the V gene TRBV5-1, with D unresolved. This CDR3 spans 12 amino acids. V lost 3 bases, J lost 2 bases, and 4 bases lay in between. The germline CDR1 and CDR2 sequences are SGHRS and YFSETQ. CDR3 region: CASSWNTDTQYF. In DNA, the CDR3 is TGCGCCAGCAGCTGGAACACAGATACGCAGTATTTT.

The chain is built from TRBV7-2 and TRBJ2-1; D possibly corresponds to TRBD2 (5 bases). Germline CDR1 SGHTA, CDR2 FQGNSA. The CDR3 sequence is 14 residues long. The V end lost 2 bases, the J end lost 6 bases, and 11 bases lay between the germline ends. The CDR3 reads CASSLPSLLNEQFF. In DNA, the CDR3 is TGTGCCAGCAGCTTACCTAGCCTCCTCAATGAGCAGTTCTTC.

This sequence joins TRBV18 and TRBJ2-1; D is possibly TRBD1 (5 bases). The CDR3 is 14 residues long. Per germline, CDR1 KGHSH and CDR2 LQKENI. V was shortened by 1 base and J by 7 bases, with 11 bases between the two germline ends. CDR3 amino acids: CASSPQGQQNEQFF. DNA of the CDR3: TGTGCCAGCTCACCACAGGGGCAACAGAATGAGCAGTTCTTC.

This rearrangement joins TRBV11-2 to TRBJ2-7; D might be TRBD1 (6 bases). Trimming shortened V by 5 bases and J by 6 bases, and 11 bases separated the two germline ends. Per germline, CDR1 SGHAT and CDR2 FQNNGV. This CDR3 comprises 12 residues. Here the CDR3 reads CASSVDRSEQYF. In DNA form, the CDR3 reads TGTGCCAGCAGCGTGGACAGATCCGAGCAGTACTTC.

The chain has TRBV5-1 and TRBJ2-2, with 10 bases fitting TRBD1. V dropped 1 base and J dropped 3; count of bases not matched to a gene: 6. Germline CDR1 reads SGHRS; CDR2 reads YFSETQ. The CDR3 runs 17 residues. The CDR3: CASSLTSGTGDTGELFF. CDR3 in DNA: TGCGCCAGCAGCTTGACGTCCGGGACAGGGGACACCGGGGAGCTGTTTTTT.

This rearrangement joins TRBV6-5 to TRBJ2-2, with D possibly TRBD2 on 6 matching bases. Trimming stripped 2 bases from V and 4 bases from J, with 14 bases between. CDR1 is MNHEY and CDR2 is SVGAGI in the germline V gene. The CDR3 is 16 residues long. CDR3 coding DNA: TGTGCCAGCAGTTACGAGAGGGTGGGAGGCACCGGGGAGCTGTTTTTT. The encoded protein is CASSYERVGGTGELFF.

The chain links TRBV28 to TRBJ2-5, with D possibly being TRBD2 (6 bases). CDR1 is MDHEN, CDR2 SYDVKM, per germline. This CDR3 contains 14 residues. Trimming took 7 bases from V and 4 from J, leaving 16 bases between them. CDR3 nucleotide sequence: TGTGCCAGCAAACTAGCAAGATTCGCAGAGACCCAGTACTTC. Its translation is CASKLARFAETQYF.

V gene TRBV5-6 combines with J gene TRBJ2-7; D not certain. The CDR3 contains 11 residues. V was clipped by 3 bases and J by 2 bases, with 3 bases between them. Germline V CDR1 and CDR2: SGHDT, YYEEEE. CDR3 in amino acids: CASSSTYEQYF. In DNA form, the CDR3 reads TGTGCCAGCAGCTCCACCTACGAGCAGTACTTC.

V gene TRBV4-2 combines with J gene TRBJ2-7; 7 nucleotides align to TRBD1. CDR1 and CDR2 (germline): LGHNA, YNFKEQ. This CDR3 contains 16 residues. V lost 4 bases and J lost 12; bases outside the gene matches: 21. The CDR3 sequence: CASSRSLGQDHLRLYF. The CDR3 bases are TGTGCCAGCAGCCGTAGTCTCGGACAGGACCACCTTAGGCTGTACTTC.

The rearrangement uses TRBV6-4 and TRBJ2-5, with 13 bases identical to TRBD2. The germline V gene has CDR1 MRHNA and CDR2 SNTAGT. The V and J ends lost 4 bases and 4 bases, in that order; junction bases with no gene match: 18. The CDR3 has 20 amino acids. The CDR3 spells CASSVPPGLAGPHAPETQYF. The CDR3 DNA follows: TGTGCCAGCAGTGTCCCCCCGGGACTAGCGGGGCCCCACGCTCCAGAGACCCAGTACTTC.

The genes are TRBV25-1 and TRBJ1-4; the D gene is possibly TRBD1 (5 bases). Germline values: CDR1 MGHDK, CDR2 SYGVNS. The length of the CDR3 is 16 residues. V was cut by 4 bases and J by 7 bases, with 19 bases left in between. The DNA for the CDR3 is TGTGCCAGCAGTGTACCCGGGGGGTTAGGTGGTGAAAAACTGTTTTTT. Amino acids: CASSVPGGLGGEKLFF.

The V and J genes are TRBV10-3 and TRBJ2-5; D is uncertain. This CDR3 contains 12 residues. Germline V gives CDR1 ENHRY, CDR2 SYGVKD. Trimming shortened V by 0 bases and J by 5 bases, and 4 bases separated the two germline ends. In DNA, the CDR3 is TGTGCCATCAGTGAGTCGGGGGAGACCCAGTACTTC. Protein: CAISESGETQYF.

J is TRBJ2-7 and V is TRBV7-2, with TRBD1 matching over 9 bases. The CDR3 is 15 residues long. V shed 5 bases and J 7 bases; nucleotides not matched to a gene: 12. Germline V gene sequence: CDR1 SGHTA, CDR2 FQGNSA. CDR3 sequence reads: CASSRPGQGTGEQYF. The CDR3 DNA is TGTGCCAGCAGCAGACCGGGACAGGGTACAGGTGAGCAGTACTTC.

The chain has TRBV6-1 and TRBJ1-1; D unresolved. The ends were cut back, 6 bases at V and 1 base at J, with 9 bases in the middle. The CDR3 has 13 amino acids. Germline CDR1 MNHNS, CDR2 SASEGT. The CDR3 DNA reads TGTGCCAGCAGGTGGGAAACGAACACTGAAGCTTTCTTT. Translation: CASRWETNTEAFF.

The V and J genes are TRBV11-1 and TRBJ2-7; tentatively, D is TRBD1 (5 bases). V was shortened by 4 bases and J by 4 bases, with 17 bases between the two germline ends. This CDR3 region has 15 residues. The germline CDR1 and CDR2 sequences are SGHAT and FQDESV (reference sequence). The CDR3 nucleotides are TGTGCCAGCAGCTCCTATGATCAGGGTCGGTACGAGCAGTACTTC. This encodes CASSSYDQGRYEQYF.

The gene calls are TRBV19 and TRBJ2-1; TRBD2 agrees at 12 bases. The germline V gene encodes CDR1 LNHDA and CDR2 SQIVND (reference sequence). This CDR3 comprises 16 residues. The trim removed 4 bases at V and 4 bases at J, leaving 5 bases unmatched. The CDR3 DNA is TGTGCCAGTAGTAAACTAGCGGGAGGACCGTACAATGAGCAGTTCTTC. This codes for CASSKLAGGPYNEQFF.

J is TRBJ2-5 and V is TRBV19; 11 bases are a match to TRBD2. Unmatched junction bases numbered 7, after V lost 5 bases and J lost 2 bases. The CDR3 contains 16 residues. The V gene's germline CDR1 is LNHDA and CDR2 SQIVND (reference sequence). The CDR3 sequence: CASSPRLAGRQETQYF. CDR3 in DNA: TGTGCCAGTAGTCCCCGACTAGCGGGGCGGCAAGAGACCCAGTACTTC.